Shown below are 29 T cell receptor beta chains from a single sample sequenced in a study of patients and donors after allogeneic stem cell transplantation. TCRdb re-called the RT-PCR reads with MiXCR, one entry per CDR3 protein. Seen here are over 9,500 distinct CDR3 sequences, around 5.9% observed once, and the top ten hold 20% to 30%. The sample was blood, either unsorted or a sorted T cell fraction (not recorded which). All receptors come from a human donor who was either an allogeneic HSCT recipient or a stem cell or donor lymphocyte infusion donor (not recorded which). It is not recorded whose cells these are; they may come from a transplant donor.

This clonotype is labeled medium-sized. The chain carries TRBV28 and TRBJ1-2, with a weak D call TRBD1 (5 bases). V gave up 2 bases and J gave up 8 bases, with 15 bases separating them. This CDR3 is 14 amino acids long. Germline values: CDR1 MDHEN, CDR2 SYDVKM. CDR3 loop: CASSLAGGREGYTF. The CDR3 coding sequence is TGTGCCAGCAGTTTAGCGGGGGGAAGAGAAGGCTACACCTTC.

In this sample, this clonotype turned up many times. The chain carries TRBV18 and TRBJ2-5, with no clear D. Trimming removed 4 bases at V and 2 bases at J, with 8 bases between. CDR3 length: 13 residues. The germline gives CDR1 KGHSH, CDR2 LQKENI. CDR3 sequence (DNA): TGTGCCAGCTCACAGAGGCAGCAAGAGACCCAGTACTTC. Translation gives CASSQRQQETQYF.

There are a few counts of this clonotype. This chain joins TRBV18 and TRBJ1-4; D gene uncertain. From germline, CDR1 is KGHSH and CDR2 LQKENI. The ends were cut back, 6 bases at V and 4 bases at J, with 9 bases in the middle. The CDR3 contains 13 residues. The DNA for the CDR3 is TGTGCCAGCTCTTCTGGGCGTAATGAAAAACTGTTTTTT. This sequence encodes CASSSGRNEKLFF. Based on the CDR3 plus reference TRBV18 and TRBJ1-4, the full variable domain is NAGVMQNPRHLVRRRGQEARLRCSPMKGHSHVYWYRQLPEEGLKFMVYLQKENIIDESGMPKERFSAEFPKEGPSILRIQQVVRGDSAAYFCASSSGRNEKLFFGSGTQLSVL.

This clonotype came up many times. The chain recombines TRBV20-1 with TRBJ2-7, with 10 bases fitting TRBD1. The CDR3 is made up of 15 amino acids. Trimming took 6 bases from V and 5 from J; bases not matched to a gene: 13. CDR1 DFQATT and CDR2 SNEGSKA come from the germline V gene (reference sequence). CDR3 in DNA: TGCAGTGCGTTTAGTTCGGGACAGGGGACCCACGAGCAGTACTTC. Translated: CSAFSSGQGTHEQYF.

This clonotype was observed at least ten times. The gene calls are TRBV27 and TRBJ1-6; 9 nucleotides line up with TRBD1. The CDR3 has 18 amino acids. From germline, CDR1 is MNHEY and CDR2 SMNVEV (reference sequence). The V segment lost 5 bases and the J segment 0 bases; nucleotides outside the gene matches: 8. CDR3 sequence (DNA): TGTGCCAGCAGTCCCGGGACAGGGAGGAGCTCCTATAATTCACCCCTCCACTTT. Translating it yields CASSPGTGRSSYNSPLHF.

This clonotype appeared a few times. The chain uses TRBV6-2 or TRBV6-3 and TRBJ2-7, with D perhaps being TRBD1 or TRBD2 (5 bases each). Deletions cut 0 bases from V and 5 bases from J, with 17 bases between. This CDR3 is 16 amino acids long. The germline CDR1 and CDR2 sequences are MNHEY and SVGEGT. The CDR3 sequence: CASSYSQGGGTHEQYF. In DNA form, the CDR3 reads TGTGCCAGCAGTTACTCACAAGGTGGGGGTACCCACGAGCAGTACTTC.

This clonotype was picked up many times. This chain connects TRBV6-5 to TRBJ1-3; no definite D call. CDR1 and CDR2 from the germline V gene are MNHEY and SVGAGI. The CDR3 consists of 15 residues. Between the trimmed V and J ends, which lost 2 bases and 0 bases, there was a span of 8 bases. The CDR3 nucleotides are TGTGCCAGCAGTTACGAACGGACCTCTGGAAACACCATATATTTT. Protein sequence: CASSYERTSGNTIYF.

The chain carries TRBV7-9 and TRBJ2-5; the D gene could be TRBD1 or TRBD2 (5 bases each). This CDR3 region has 15 residues. V lost 7 bases and J lost 4, with 19 bases in between. Per the germline V gene, CDR1 is SEHNR and CDR2 is FQNEAQ (reference sequence). The CDR3 sequence is CASTNTGLASETQYF. CDR3 coding DNA: TGTGCCAGCACCAACACGGGGCTAGCCTCAGAGACCCAGTACTTC.

The genes are TRBV5-4 and TRBJ2-1; D not certain. V dropped 0 bases and J dropped 0 bases, with 7 bases sitting between them. This CDR3 has 15 residues. CDR1 and CDR2 (germline): SGHNT, YYREEE (reference sequence). CDR3 region: CASSLAGISYNEQFF. The CDR3 DNA follows: TGTGCCAGCAGCTTGGCGGGCATCTCCTACAATGAGCAGTTCTTC.

This clonotype was counted at least ten times. The V and J genes are TRBV20-1 and TRBJ1-4, with D possibly TRBD1 on 6 matching bases. The germline V gene has CDR1 DFQATT and CDR2 SNEGSKA (reference sequence). V was trimmed by 2 bases and J by 7 bases, leaving 17 bases between them. The CDR3 is made up of 15 amino acids. CDR3 loop: CSARLAGTRGEKLFF. The CDR3 region has the DNA TGCAGTGCTAGACTCGCCGGGACCAGGGGTGAAAAACTGTTTTTT.

In its sample, this clonotype was seen many times. The chain has TRBV6-5 and TRBJ2-1, with D perhaps TRBD2 (5 bases). The germline V gene encodes CDR1 MNHEY and CDR2 SVGAGI. The germline V and J ends were trimmed by 2 bases and 2 bases, with 13 bases remaining between them. The CDR3 runs to 16 residues. DNA for the CDR3: TGTGCCAGCAGTTACGAGGGCGGGCTACCCTACAATGAGCAGTTCTTC. Translating gives CASSYEGGLPYNEQFF.

The gene calls are TRBV6-6 and TRBJ2-3, with D perhaps matching TRBD1 or TRBD2 (5 bases each). Germline V gives CDR1 MNHNY, CDR2 SVGAGI (reference sequence). The CDR3 covers 14 residues. V dropped 2 bases and J dropped 2 bases, with 8 bases sitting between them. The CDR3 loop is CASSYGGFTDTQYF. In DNA form, the CDR3 reads TGTGCCAGCAGTTACGGGGGATTCACAGATACGCAGTATTTT.

This clonotype was picked up many times. The chain employs TRBV20-1 and TRBJ2-7; D perhaps matches TRBD1 (5 bases). The germline CDR1 and CDR2 sequences are DFQATT and SNEGSKA (reference sequence). The V gene lost 0 bases and the J gene lost 3 bases, with 15 bases spanning the gap. The CDR3 runs to 15 residues. This chain's CDR3 is CSARDTAGLHYEQYF. In DNA, the CDR3 is TGCAGTGCTAGAGATACGGCAGGGTTACACTACGAGCAGTACTTC.

This clonotype was detected many times. This chain uses TRBV20-1 with TRBJ2-7; no definite D call. This CDR3 is 13 amino acids long. CDR1 DFQATT and CDR2 SNEGSKA come from the germline V gene (reference sequence). V was pared by 7 bases and J by 0 bases, with 13 bases between. As DNA, the CDR3 is TGCAGTGTTGAGTCAAGAACCTCCTACGAGCAGTACTTC. Translated, it gives CSVESRTSYEQYF.

V gene TRBV5-4 combines with J gene TRBJ2-7; D is undetermined. This CDR3 contains 13 residues. V lost 0 bases and J lost 2, with 6 bases in between. From germline, CDR1 is SGHNT and CDR2 YYREEE (reference sequence). The CDR3 loop reads CASSLGLTYEQYF. In DNA, the CDR3 is TGTGCCAGCAGCTTGGGGCTAACCTACGAGCAGTACTTC.

This clonotype was observed once. Possible read error: a much larger clone is one base away. The genes are TRBV12-3 or TRBV12-4 and TRBJ2-2; D is possibly TRBD2 (6 bases). The CDR3 spans 15 residues. The V end lost 6 bases, the J end lost 4 bases, and 15 bases lay between the germline ends. The CDR3 protein is CASSPGLGGTGELFF. The CDR3 DNA reads TGTGCCAGCAGCCCCGGACTGGGAGGCACCGGGGAGCTGTTTTTT.

This clonotype was detected many times. The J gene is TRBJ2-5, the V gene TRBV2, with D uncertain. Per the germline V gene, CDR1 is SNHLY and CDR2 is FYNNEI. V lost 6 bases, J lost 2 bases, and 13 bases lay in between. The CDR3 length is 14 residues. The CDR3: CASSGLGPQETQYF. The DNA for the CDR3 is TGTGCCAGCAGCGGTTTGGGCCCTCAAGAGACCCAGTACTTC.

This clonotype occurred many times. The rearrangement uses TRBV15 and TRBJ2-5; D gene unclear. The V gene lost 0 bases and the J gene lost 5 bases, with 7 bases spanning the gap. Germline loops: CDR1 LNHNV, CDR2 YYDKDF (reference sequence). The CDR3 length is 13 residues. CDR3: CATSRDRSETQYF. For the CDR3, the DNA is TGTGCCACCAGCAGAGACCGGAGCGAGACCCAGTACTTC. The complete variable domain, with remaining parts taken from reference TRBV15 and TRBJ2-5, reads DAMVIQNPRYQVTQFGKPVTLSCSQTLNHNVMYWYQQKSSQAPKLLFHYYDKDFNNEADTPDNFQSRRPNTSFCFLDIRSPGLGDTAMYLCATSRDRSETQYFGPGTRLLVL.

This clonotype was seen at least ten times. This chain links TRBV15 with TRBJ2-2, with D perhaps TRBD1 (6 bases). CDR1 LNHNV and CDR2 YYDKDF come from the germline V gene (reference sequence). The CDR3 spans 16 residues. Between the trimmed V and J ends, which lost 5 bases and 4 bases, there was a span of 17 bases. CDR3 residues: CATSPGTLSSTGELFF. DNA of the CDR3: TGTGCCACCAGCCCCGGGACACTTTCTTCCACCGGGGAGCTGTTTTTT.

DNA of the CDR3: TGTGCCAGCAGTTTAAGACAAGGGGGGGAAGAACTGTTTTTT. It codes for CASSLRQGGEELFF. The V call is TRBV12-3 or TRBV12-4, the J call TRBJ1-4, with TRBD1 as a possible D gene (6 bases). With 2 bases removed from V and 12 bases from J, the gap between germline ends came to 16 bases. The CDR3 is 14 residues long.

V and J are TRBV24-1 and TRBJ2-1, with 8 bases matching TRBD2. V dropped 9 bases and J dropped 2; count of bases not matched to a gene: 5. Germline V gene data show CDR1 as KGHDR and CDR2 as SFDVKD. The CDR3 extends over 14 amino acids. The CDR3 protein is CATGTSGPYNEQFF. In DNA, the CDR3 is TGTGCCACCGGAACTAGCGGTCCCTACAATGAGCAGTTCTTC.

This chain uses TRBV20-1 with TRBJ2-7, with 11 bases that match TRBD2. Unmatched junction bases numbered 7, after V lost 3 bases and J lost 6 bases. The CDR3 sequence is 14 residues long. The germline V gene encodes CDR1 DFQATT and CDR2 SNEGSKA (reference sequence). The CDR3 region is CSASGSGRAFEQYF. CDR3 nucleotides: TGCAGTGCTAGCGGTAGCGGGAGGGCCTTCGAGCAGTACTTC.

This clonotype was recorded many times. V and J are TRBV18 and TRBJ2-2; 11 bases match TRBD2. CDR3 length: 17 amino acids. Germline V gene sequence: CDR1 KGHSH, CDR2 LQKENI. V was clipped by 0 bases and J by 5 bases; unmatched bases: 5. CDR3 coding DNA: TGTGCCAGCTCACCACCGTCTAGCGGGAGGAGGACCGGGGAGCTGTTTTTT. This encodes CASSPPSSGRRTGELFF.

This clonotype was seen ten or more times. J is TRBJ2-1 and V is TRBV9, with no clear D. The ends were cut back, 0 bases at V and 0 bases at J, with 10 bases in the middle. The CDR3 is 16 amino acids. CDR1 and CDR2 (germline): SGDLS, YYNGEE. The CDR3 region has the DNA TGTGCCAGCAGCGTAGCCACGGTACGCTCCTACAATGAGCAGTTCTTC. It specifies CASSVATVRSYNEQFF.

This clonotype has just a few counts. The V and J genes are TRBV27 and TRBJ2-7; D gene ambiguous. V was pared by 10 bases and J by 0 bases, with 13 bases between. Germline-derived CDR1 and CDR2 are MNHEY and SMNVEV (reference sequence). The CDR3 is 13 residues long. Written as DNA, the CDR3 is TGTGCCACTAGGCCTCCGAGCTCCTACGAGCAGTACTTC. Translated: CATRPPSSYEQYF.

V and J are TRBV5-4 and TRBJ2-3; D not certain. This CDR3 is built from 13 residues. V dropped 4 bases and J dropped 6 bases, with 12 bases sitting between them. CDR1 and CDR2 from the germline V gene are SGHNT and YYREEE (reference sequence). The CDR3 spells CASSPDGRDTQYF. In DNA form, the CDR3 reads TGTGCCAGCAGCCCCGACGGGCGGGATACGCAGTATTTT.

This clonotype was seen repeatedly, ten times or more. The chain has TRBV6-6 and TRBJ1-1; D is unclear. The CDR3 loop spans 14 amino acids. The V end lost 4 bases, the J end lost 1 base, and 10 bases lay between the germline ends. CDR1 MNHNY and CDR2 SVGAGI come from the germline V gene (reference sequence). The CDR3: CASSSRTGNTEAFF. The DNA of the CDR3 is TGTGCCAGCAGTTCAAGGACGGGGAACACTGAAGCTTTCTTT.

This clonotype is medium-sized by share. This chain joins TRBV5-5 and TRBJ1-2; D might be TRBD1 (6 bases). The CDR3 spans 13 residues. V was cut by 4 bases and J by 3 bases, with 10 bases left in between. CDR1 and CDR2 (germline): SGHKS, YYEKEE (reference sequence). The CDR3 region has the DNA TGTGCCAGCAGCGGTAGGGGGGACTATGGCTACACCTTC. It specifies CASSGRGDYGYTF.

The chain links TRBV6-2 or TRBV6-3 to TRBJ1-5, with D unclear. The CDR3 spans 12 residues. V lost 6 bases to trimming and J lost 4 bases, with 7 bases between them. Germline loops: CDR1 MNHEY, CDR2 SVGEGT. The CDR3 nucleotides are TGTGCCAGCAGACCCCCTAATCAGCCCCAGCATTTT. Its protein is CASRPPNQPQHF.